This T cell receptor (beta chain) was profiled in a study of T cell changes during pregnancy in multiple sclerosis. The sample holds one count of this clone. Profiled with immunoSEQ multiplex PCR; TCRdb holds only in-frame clones, not every one. The sample contains over 70,000 clones, 92% of which appear only once. CDR3 length: 15 residues. Trimming removed 1 base at V and 5 bases at J, with 16 bases between. CDR1 and CDR2 (germline): SGDLS, YYNGEE. Sequenced material: peripheral blood, taken in the first trimester of pregnancy. This chain connects TRBV9 to TRBJ2-7; perhaps TRBD2 as D (5 bases). This TCR came from a female donor in good health, enrolled as a control in a pregnancy study. The CDR3 region has the DNA TGTGCCAGCAGCGTAACAGCGGAAAGAAGGAACGAGCAGTACTTC. Translation gives CASSVTAERRNEQYF.